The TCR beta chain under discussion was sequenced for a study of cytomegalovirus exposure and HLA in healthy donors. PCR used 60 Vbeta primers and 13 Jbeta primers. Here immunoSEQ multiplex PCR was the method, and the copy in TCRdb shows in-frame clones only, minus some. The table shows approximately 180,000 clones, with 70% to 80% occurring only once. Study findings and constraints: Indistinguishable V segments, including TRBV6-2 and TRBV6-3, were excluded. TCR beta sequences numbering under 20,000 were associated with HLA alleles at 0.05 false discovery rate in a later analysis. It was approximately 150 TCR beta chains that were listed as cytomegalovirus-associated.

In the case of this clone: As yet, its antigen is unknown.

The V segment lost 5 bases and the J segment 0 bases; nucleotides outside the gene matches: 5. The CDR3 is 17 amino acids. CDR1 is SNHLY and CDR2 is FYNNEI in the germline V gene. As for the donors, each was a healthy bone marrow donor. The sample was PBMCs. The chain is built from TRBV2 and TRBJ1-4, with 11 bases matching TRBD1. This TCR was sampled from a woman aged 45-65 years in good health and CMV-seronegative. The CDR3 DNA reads TGTGCCAGCAGTCGGGACAGGGGGAGCGCAACTAATGAAAAACTGTTTTTT. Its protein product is CASSRDRGSATNEKLFF.